This TCR beta chain was sequenced for a study of blood T cells in healthy people across ages. Overall study: Using template switching, researchers captured about one barcoded beta molecule for each two T cells.

V was clipped by 3 bases and J by 8 bases, with 14 bases between them. The CDR3 length is 14 residues. Germline CDR1 and CDR2: ENHRY and SYGVKD. With regard to this clonotype: The antigen remains undetermined.

A second 7 to 11 cycle PCR used barcoded and J-beta primers. TCRdb reprocessed the 5' RACE reads via MiXCR and lists one record per CDR3 protein. The data contain about 1,500,000 distinct CDR3 sequences, about 43% of them singletons. General observations from the study: Diversity estimated from one million T cells was considered an underestimate.

The individuals who served as donors were healthy Caucasians living in Russia, aged roughly 6 to 90. Staff drew around 10 milliliters of peripheral blood from each donor. The gene calls are TRBV10-3 and TRBJ2-1; possibly TRBD2 for D (6 bases). The origin of this receptor is a young woman in good health. Specimen: blood. The DNA of the CDR3 is TGTGCCATCAGTGATTCCCGGGACTTCGATGAGCAGTTCTTC. It translates to CAISDSRDFDEQFF.